The 22 T cell receptor beta chains below all came from one sample that was sequenced in a study of low-dose radiotherapy and immunotherapy resistance in tumors. This sample's time point: before trial treatment. Covering alpha and beta chains, TRAV- and TRBV-specific primers were used for the first-strand cDNA. Using a constant-region primer together with a V-primer adapter, TCRs were subjected to roughly 18 PCR cycles of amplification. A single record per CDR3 protein comes from TCRdb applying MiXCR to the reads. The table shows 75,000 to 95,000 distinct CDR3 sequences, with 9.4% occurring only once. Sequencing used PBMCs, obtained before treatment. These receptors were taken from a male donor with prostate cancer.

This clonotype was recorded many times. The chain has TRBV28 and TRBJ2-7; the match to TRBD1 covers 11 bases. The CDR3 consists of 15 residues. The germline CDR1 and CDR2 sequences are MDHEN and SYDVKM. The junction had 15 bases not matched to a gene; V was cut back by 8 bases and J by 9 bases. DNA for the CDR3: TGTGCCAGCGTCACCGCTGGGACAGGGGGAATCCGGCAGTACTTC. The encoded protein is CASVTAGTGGIRQYF. Full variable domain (rest looked up from reference TRBV28 and TRBJ2-7): DVKVTQSSRYLVKRTGEKVFLECVQDMDHENMFWYRQDPGLGLRLIYFSYDVKMKEKGDIPEGYSVSREKKERFSLILESASTNQTSMYLCASVTAGTGGIRQYFGPGTRLTVT.

At least ten counts were recorded for this clonotype. The chain joins TRBV7-2 to TRBJ2-7, with TRBD1 matching 9 bases. With V trimmed by 5 bases and J by 5 bases, 10 bases remained unmatched. The CDR3 contains 15 residues. Germline V gene sequence: CDR1 SGHTA, CDR2 FQGNSA. The CDR3 loop reads CASSLAGQGRNEQYF. CDR3 DNA: TGTGCCAGCAGCCTCGCGGGACAGGGAAGGAACGAGCAGTACTTC.

This clonotype has ten or more counts. This sequence joins TRBV24-1 and TRBJ1-4; 8 bases fit TRBD1. J was trimmed by 8 bases and V by 12 bases; bases with no gene match: 10. From germline, CDR1 is KGHDR and CDR2 SFDVKD. The CDR3 length is 13 residues. The CDR3 loop reads CAAAGGEGEKLFF. The CDR3 DNA follows: TGTGCCGCAGCAGGGGGCGAAGGGGAAAAACTGTTTTTT.

This clonotype appeared many times. The chain uses TRBV19 and TRBJ1-5; TRBD1 might be the D (5 bases). The germline gives CDR1 LNHDA, CDR2 SQIVND (reference sequence). The V gene lost 7 bases and the J gene lost 5 bases, with 9 bases spanning the gap. The CDR3 covers 12 residues. The CDR3, as DNA: TGTGCCAGTACTCAGGGCTATCAGCCCCAGCATTTT. Amino acid sequence: CASTQGYQPQHF.

This clonotype was detected ten times or more. The chain carries TRBV3-1 and TRBJ1-3, with D perhaps TRBD1 (5 bases). Germline CDR1 LGHDT, CDR2 YNNKEL (reference sequence). V was clipped by 4 bases and J by 0 bases, with 10 bases between them. This CDR3 is 15 amino acids long. CDR3 region: CASSPEGTSGNTIYF. The CDR3 DNA sequence: TGTGCCAGCAGCCCCGAGGGGACCTCTGGAAACACCATATATTTT. The full variable domain, its missing parts supplied by reference TRBV3-1 and TRBJ1-3, is DTAVSQTPKYLVTQMGNDKSIKCEQNLGHDTMYWYKQDSKKFLKIMFSYNNKELIINETVPNRFSPKSPDKAHLNLHINSLELGDSAVYFCASSPEGTSGNTIYFGEGSWLTVV.

This clonotype was picked up many times. The CDR3 bases are TGTGCCAGTCGGGACGGGAGCGCCATGGAGACCCAGTACTTC. This codes for CASRDGSAMETQYF. The V and J genes are TRBV5-4 and TRBJ2-5, with a weak D call TRBD2 (6 bases). This CDR3 is built from 14 residues. The germline gives CDR1 SGHNT, CDR2 YYREEE (reference sequence). Trimming shortened V by 8 bases and J by 5 bases, and 19 bases separated the two germline ends.

In this sample, this clonotype turned up many times. This chain links TRBV14 with TRBJ2-7; 11 positions match TRBD2. The length of the CDR3 is 15 residues. With 3 bases clipped from V and 3 bases from J, the junction kept 4 bases outside the gene matches. Germline V gene data show CDR1 as SGHDN and CDR2 as FVKESK. The chain's CDR3 is CASSQTSGNYYEQYF. The CDR3 coding sequence is TGTGCCAGCAGCCAGACTAGCGGGAACTACTACGAGCAGTACTTC.

This clonotype was counted only a few times. The V call is TRBV28, the J call TRBJ2-2; D is ambiguous. CDR1 MDHEN and CDR2 SYDVKM come from the germline V gene. Deletions cut 4 bases from V and 2 bases from J, with 11 bases between. The CDR3 spans 15 residues. The CDR3 here is CASSSLVYNTGELFF. The CDR3 DNA follows: TGTGCCAGCAGTTCCCTAGTCTATAACACCGGGGAGCTGTTTTTT.

This clonotype was recorded at least ten times. The chain has TRBV20-1 and TRBJ2-3; 9 bases align to TRBD1. CDR1 DFQATT and CDR2 SNEGSKA come from the germline V gene (reference sequence). The V and J ends lost 2 bases and 0 bases, in that order; junction bases with no gene match: 3. The CDR3 is made up of 15 amino acids. The CDR3 nucleotides read TGCAGTGCTAGACCCGGACAGGGGAGCACAGATACGCAGTATTTT. Translation gives CSARPGQGSTDTQYF.

This clonotype occurred many times. This rearrangement joins TRBV24-1 to TRBJ2-7, with 10 bases identical to TRBD1. CDR1 KGHDR and CDR2 SFDVKD come from the germline V gene. V lost 6 bases and J lost 3; bases outside the gene matches: 10. The CDR3 extends over 16 amino acids. In DNA, the CDR3 is TGTGCCACCAGTACACACCCGGGACAGGGGAACTACGAGCAGTACTTC. Translating gives CATSTHPGQGNYEQYF.

This clonotype was recorded many times. The V gene is TRBV24-1, the J gene TRBJ2-1, with no clear D. The V end lost 4 bases, the J end lost 5 bases, and 20 bases lay between the germline ends. The length of the CDR3 is 17 residues. The V gene's germline CDR1 is KGHDR and CDR2 SFDVKD. The CDR3 is CATSDPRPRGRHNEQFF. The CDR3 DNA reads TGTGCCACCAGTGACCCGAGACCCAGAGGTCGGCACAATGAGCAGTTCTTC.

This clonotype was recorded at least ten times. The V gene is TRBV11-2, the J gene TRBJ2-2; 10 bases map to TRBD2. Unmatched junction bases numbered 4, after V lost 1 base and J lost 2 bases. CDR1 and CDR2 (germline): SGHAT, FQNNGV. CDR3 length equals 17 residues. Written as DNA, the CDR3 is TGTGCCAGCAGCTTAGGTCCTAGCGGGGGTAACACCGGGGAGCTGTTTTTT. The encoded protein is CASSLGPSGGNTGELFF. The variable domain in full, completed from reference TRBV11-2 and TRBJ2-2, reads EAGVAQSPRYKIIEKRQSVAFWCNPISGHATLYWYQQILGQGPKLLIQFQNNGVVDDSQLPKDRFSAERLKGVDSTLKIQPAKLEDSAVYLCASSLGPSGGNTGELFFGEGSRLTVL.

This clonotype showed up many times. The J gene is TRBJ2-5, the V gene TRBV6-2 or TRBV6-3; 7 bases agree with TRBD1. The CDR3 runs to 15 residues. Germline CDR1 reads MNHEY; CDR2 reads SVGEGT. With 6 bases clipped from V and 1 base from J, the junction kept 8 bases outside the gene matches. The chain's CDR3 is CASSADRARQETQYF. CDR3 bases: TGTGCCAGCAGCGCTGACAGGGCTCGCCAAGAGACCCAGTACTTC.

This clonotype was detected many times. The V call is TRBV7-2, the J call TRBJ2-7; D possibly corresponds to TRBD1 (5 bases). This CDR3 is built from 13 residues. The ends were cut back, 2 bases at V and 7 bases at J, with 12 bases in the middle. Germline lookup yields CDR1 SGHTA and CDR2 FQGNSA. CDR3 residues: CASSLSGLGEQYF. The DNA of the CDR3 is TGTGCCAGCAGCTTATCAGGGTTGGGGGAGCAGTACTTC. The variable domain in full, completed from reference TRBV7-2 and TRBJ2-7, reads GAGVSQSPSNKVTEKGKDVELRCDPISGHTALYWYRQSLGQGLEFLIYFQGNSAPDKSGLPSDRFSAERTGGSVSTLTIQRTQQEDSAVYLCASSLSGLGEQYFGPGTRLTVT.

J is TRBJ2-1 and V is TRBV18; 10 bases line up with TRBD2. V shed 3 bases, J shed 5 bases, and the junction held 7 bases outside the gene matches. CDR1 is KGHSH and CDR2 is LQKENI in the germline V gene. The CDR3 contains 16 residues. The CDR3 region is CASSPSRLAGDNEQFF. CDR3 nucleotides: TGTGCCAGCTCACCCTCTCGGCTAGCGGGAGACAATGAGCAGTTCTTC.

This chain links TRBV4-3 with TRBJ2-3; 8 bases fit TRBD1. TRBJ2-5 matches the DNA end more closely, so the J call is doubtful. The CDR3 length is 17 residues. Germline CDR1 is LGHNA and CDR2 is YSLEER. CDR3 DNA sequence: TGCGCCAGCAGCCACGGGTGGACGGACAGGGTTCGAGAGACCCAGTACTTC. This translates into CASSHGWTDRVRETQYF.

This clonotype was observed many times. The rearrangement links TRBV7-2 to TRBJ1-2, with a weak D call TRBD1 (6 bases). The germline V gene has CDR1 SGHTA and CDR2 FQGNSA. The CDR3 sequence is 12 residues long. Trimming stripped 4 bases from V and 6 bases from J, with 9 bases between. The DNA for the CDR3 is TGTGCCAGCAGCTGGAACAGGGATGGCTACACCTTC. Translating it yields CASSWNRDGYTF.

This clonotype was detected many times. The chain carries TRBV28 and TRBJ2-7, with 7 bases identical to TRBD2. V trimming: 6 bases; J trimming: 6 bases; junction bases outside the gene matches: 5. The CDR3 extends over 12 amino acids. The germline CDR1 and CDR2 sequences are MDHEN and SYDVKM. The CDR3: CASRLGGFEQYF. The CDR3, as DNA: TGTGCCAGCAGATTGGGAGGGTTCGAGCAGTACTTC.

To note about this clonotype: A far larger clone is only one base removed, so a read error is likely. J is TRBJ2-1 and V is TRBV28, with 11 bases matching TRBD2. V was pared by 8 bases and J by 10 bases, with 10 bases of the junction left unmatched. This CDR3 has 14 amino acids. CDR1 is MDHEN and CDR2 is SYDVKM in the germline V gene. The CDR3 protein is CASSTSGVSYEQFF. The DNA of the CDR3 is TGTGCCAGCTCGACTAGCGGGGTCTCCTACGAGCAGTTCTTC.

This clonotype showed up many times. The genes are TRBV27 and TRBJ2-2, with a weak D call TRBD2 (6 bases). CDR3 length: 16 amino acids. V lost 8 bases and J lost 1, with 17 bases in between. The germline gives CDR1 MNHEY, CDR2 SMNVEV (reference sequence). As DNA, the CDR3 is TGTGCCAGCTCTCCGTTCCGGCGGGAGAACACCGGGGAGCTGTTTTTT. Translated: CASSPFRRENTGELFF.

This clonotype was counted at least ten times. In DNA, the CDR3 is TGTGCCAGCAGTTACTCGTCGACTAGCGGAAGAAGCACAGATACGCAGTATTTT. This sequence encodes CASSYSSTSGRSTDTQYF. The J gene is TRBJ2-3, the V gene TRBV6-2 or TRBV6-3; 9 nucleotides match TRBD2. Trimming took 0 bases from V and 0 from J; bases not matched to a gene: 7. The CDR3 is 18 residues long. Germline lookup yields CDR1 MNHEY and CDR2 SVGEGT.

This clonotype appeared many times. V and J are TRBV10-3 and TRBJ2-1; 14 bases are a match to TRBD2. V shed 2 bases, J shed 7 bases, and the junction held 1 base outside the gene matches. The CDR3 is made up of 15 amino acids. The germline V gene encodes CDR1 ENHRY and CDR2 SYGVKD. CDR3 bases: TGTGCCATCAGTGAGGGGACTAGCGGGAGTAATGAGCAGTTCTTC. It encodes CAISEGTSGSNEQFF.